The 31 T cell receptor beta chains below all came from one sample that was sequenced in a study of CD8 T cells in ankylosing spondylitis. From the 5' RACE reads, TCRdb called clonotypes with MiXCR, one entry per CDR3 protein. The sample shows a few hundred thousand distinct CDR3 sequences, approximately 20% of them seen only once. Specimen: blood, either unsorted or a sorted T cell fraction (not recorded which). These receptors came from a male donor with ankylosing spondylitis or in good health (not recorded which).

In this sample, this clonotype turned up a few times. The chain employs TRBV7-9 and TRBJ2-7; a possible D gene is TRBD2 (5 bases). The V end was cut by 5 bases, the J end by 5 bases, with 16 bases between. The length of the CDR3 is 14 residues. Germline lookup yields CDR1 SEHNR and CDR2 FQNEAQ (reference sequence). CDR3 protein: CASSTLEGIHEQYF. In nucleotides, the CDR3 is TGTGCCAGCAGCACCCTCGAGGGAATCCACGAGCAGTACTTC.

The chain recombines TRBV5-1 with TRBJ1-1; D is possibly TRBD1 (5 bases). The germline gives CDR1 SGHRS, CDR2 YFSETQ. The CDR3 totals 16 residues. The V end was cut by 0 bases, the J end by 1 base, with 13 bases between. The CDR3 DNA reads TGCGCCAGCAGCTTGGAGGGGTACACAGCGAACACTGAAGCTTTCTTT. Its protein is CASSLEGYTANTEAFF.

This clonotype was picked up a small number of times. The CDR3 coding sequence is TGTGCCAGCACCGCGGTTGAGGGGGCGGTTGGAGAGACCCAGTACTTC. Its protein is CASTAVEGAVGETQYF. This chain joins TRBV6-1 and TRBJ2-5, with 7 bases matching TRBD1. Germline lookup yields CDR1 MNHNS and CDR2 SASEGT. CDR3 length equals 16 residues. J was trimmed by 4 bases and V by 7 bases; bases with no gene match: 15.

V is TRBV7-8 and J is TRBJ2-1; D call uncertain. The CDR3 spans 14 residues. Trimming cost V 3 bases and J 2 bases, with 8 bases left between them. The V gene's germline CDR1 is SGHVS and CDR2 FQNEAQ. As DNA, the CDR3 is TGTGCCAGCAGCTTGTCGAAACCCTACAATGAGCAGTTCTTC. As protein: CASSLSKPYNEQFF.

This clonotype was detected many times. The CDR3 loop is CASSPPAQETQYF. The CDR3 nucleotides read TGTGCCAGCAGTCCACCTGCCCAAGAGACCCAGTACTTC. The gene calls are TRBV25-1 and TRBJ2-5, with unresolved D. V gave up 5 bases and J gave up 1 base, with 8 bases separating them. The CDR3 runs to 13 residues. The germline V gene has CDR1 MGHDK and CDR2 SYGVNS.

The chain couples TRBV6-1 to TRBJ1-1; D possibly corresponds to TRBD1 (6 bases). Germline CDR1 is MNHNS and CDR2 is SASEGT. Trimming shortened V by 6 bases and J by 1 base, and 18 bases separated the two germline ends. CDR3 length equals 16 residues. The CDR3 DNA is TGTGCCAGCAGCCACGGTGGGGGCCCCGCGAACACTGAAGCTTTCTTT. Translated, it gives CASSHGGGPANTEAFF.

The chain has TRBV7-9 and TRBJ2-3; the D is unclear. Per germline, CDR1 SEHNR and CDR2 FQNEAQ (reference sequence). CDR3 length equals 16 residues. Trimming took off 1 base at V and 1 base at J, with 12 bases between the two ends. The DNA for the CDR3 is TGTGCCAGCAGCTTAGATCTGGTGGTGGGCACAGATACGCAGTATTTT. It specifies CASSLDLVVGTDTQYF.

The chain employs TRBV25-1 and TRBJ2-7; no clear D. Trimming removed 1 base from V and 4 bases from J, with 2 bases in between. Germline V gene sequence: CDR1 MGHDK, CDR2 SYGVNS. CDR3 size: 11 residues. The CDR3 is CASSESYEQYF. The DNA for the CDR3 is TGTGCCAGCAGTGAATCATACGAGCAGTACTTC.

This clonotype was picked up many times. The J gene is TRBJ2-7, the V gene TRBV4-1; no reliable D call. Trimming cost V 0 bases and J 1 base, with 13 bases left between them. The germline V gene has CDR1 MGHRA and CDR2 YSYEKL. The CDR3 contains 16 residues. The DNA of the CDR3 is TGCGCCAGCAGCCAAGAAGGCAGCCCAAGGTCCTACGAGCAGTACTTC. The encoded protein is CASSQEGSPRSYEQYF.

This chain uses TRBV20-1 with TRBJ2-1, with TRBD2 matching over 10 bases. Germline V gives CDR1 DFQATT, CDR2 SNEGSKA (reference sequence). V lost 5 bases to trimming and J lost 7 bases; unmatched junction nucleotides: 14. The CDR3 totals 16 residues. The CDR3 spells CSAPGLAGEEFNEQFF. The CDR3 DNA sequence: TGCAGTGCTCCAGGGCTAGCGGGGGAGGAGTTTAATGAGCAGTTCTTC.

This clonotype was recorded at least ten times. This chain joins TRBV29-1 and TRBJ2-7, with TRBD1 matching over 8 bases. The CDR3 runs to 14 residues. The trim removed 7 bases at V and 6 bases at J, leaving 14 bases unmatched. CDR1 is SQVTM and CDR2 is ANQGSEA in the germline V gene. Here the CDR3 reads CSAAPGTGGFEQYF. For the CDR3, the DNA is TGCAGCGCTGCCCCCGGGACAGGAGGCTTCGAGCAGTACTTC.

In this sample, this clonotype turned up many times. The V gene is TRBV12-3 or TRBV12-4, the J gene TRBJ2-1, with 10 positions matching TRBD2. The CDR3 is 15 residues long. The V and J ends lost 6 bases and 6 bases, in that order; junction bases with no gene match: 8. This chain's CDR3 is CASSYRTSGPNEQFF. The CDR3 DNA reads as TGTGCCAGCAGCTACCGGACTAGCGGACCCAATGAGCAGTTCTTC.

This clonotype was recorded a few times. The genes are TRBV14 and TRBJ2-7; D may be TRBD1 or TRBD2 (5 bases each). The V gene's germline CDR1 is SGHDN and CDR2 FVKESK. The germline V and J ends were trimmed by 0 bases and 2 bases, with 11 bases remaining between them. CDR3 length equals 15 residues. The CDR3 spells CASSQEAGTPYEQYF. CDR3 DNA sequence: TGTGCCAGCAGCCAAGAGGCCGGGACCCCCTACGAGCAGTACTTC.

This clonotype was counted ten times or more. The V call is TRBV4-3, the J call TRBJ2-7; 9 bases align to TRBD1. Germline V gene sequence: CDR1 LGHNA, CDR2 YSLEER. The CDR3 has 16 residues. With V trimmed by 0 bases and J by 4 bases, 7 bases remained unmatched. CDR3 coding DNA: TGCGCCAGCAGCCAAGAAGAGGACAGGGGTTTGTACGAGCAGTACTTC. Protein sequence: CASSQEEDRGLYEQYF.

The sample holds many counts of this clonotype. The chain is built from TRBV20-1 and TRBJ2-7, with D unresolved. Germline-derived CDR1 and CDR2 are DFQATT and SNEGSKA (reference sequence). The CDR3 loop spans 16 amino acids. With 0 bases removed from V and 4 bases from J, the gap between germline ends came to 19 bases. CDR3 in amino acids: CSARDLVGPIRYEQYF. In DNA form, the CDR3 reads TGCAGTGCTAGAGATCTCGTCGGACCGATCCGGTACGAGCAGTACTTC.

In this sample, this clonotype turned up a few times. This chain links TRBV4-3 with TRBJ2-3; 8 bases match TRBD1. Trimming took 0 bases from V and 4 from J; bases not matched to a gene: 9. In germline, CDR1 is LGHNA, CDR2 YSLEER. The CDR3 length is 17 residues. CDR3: CASSQDRGQLFADTQYF. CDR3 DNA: TGCGCCAGCAGCCAAGACAGGGGGCAACTTTTCGCAGATACGCAGTATTTT.

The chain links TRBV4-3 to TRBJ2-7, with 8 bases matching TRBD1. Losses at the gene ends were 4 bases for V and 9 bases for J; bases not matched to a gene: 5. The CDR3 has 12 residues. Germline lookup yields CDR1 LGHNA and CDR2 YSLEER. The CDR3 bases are TGCGCCAGCAGCCCAGGACAGGGAGTGCAGTACTTC. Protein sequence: CASSPGQGVQYF.

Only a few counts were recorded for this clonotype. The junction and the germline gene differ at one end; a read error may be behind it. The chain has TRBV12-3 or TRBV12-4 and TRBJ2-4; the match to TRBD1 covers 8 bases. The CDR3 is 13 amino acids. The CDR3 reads CASSADRVHISCF. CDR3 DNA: TGTGCCAGCAGCGCGGACAGGGTACACATCAGTTGCTTC.

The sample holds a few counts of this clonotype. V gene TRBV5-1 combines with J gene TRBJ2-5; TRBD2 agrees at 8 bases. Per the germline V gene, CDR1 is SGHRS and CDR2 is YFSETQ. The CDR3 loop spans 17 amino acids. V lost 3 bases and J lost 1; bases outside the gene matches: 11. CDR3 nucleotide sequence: TGCGCCAGCAGCTCAACGATTAGCGGGGAGATCCAAGAGACCCAGTACTTC. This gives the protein CASSSTISGEIQETQYF.

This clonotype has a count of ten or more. The chain's CDR3 is CSGRGDTGELFF. CDR3 sequence (DNA): TGCAGCGGGCGGGGCGACACCGGGGAGCTGTTTTTT. The chain is built from TRBV29-1 and TRBJ2-2; tentative D call: TRBD2 (6 bases). Germline V gene lookup returns CDR1 SQVTM and CDR2 ANQGSEA. The CDR3 is 12 amino acids. V lost 7 bases and J 3 bases, leaving 9 bases between the germline ends.

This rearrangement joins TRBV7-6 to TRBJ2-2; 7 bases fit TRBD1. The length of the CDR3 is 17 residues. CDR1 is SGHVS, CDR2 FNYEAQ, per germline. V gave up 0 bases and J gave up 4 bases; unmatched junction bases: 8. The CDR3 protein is CASSLASGQTITGELFF. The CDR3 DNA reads TGTGCCAGCAGCTTAGCGTCGGGACAGACCATCACCGGGGAGCTGTTTTTT.

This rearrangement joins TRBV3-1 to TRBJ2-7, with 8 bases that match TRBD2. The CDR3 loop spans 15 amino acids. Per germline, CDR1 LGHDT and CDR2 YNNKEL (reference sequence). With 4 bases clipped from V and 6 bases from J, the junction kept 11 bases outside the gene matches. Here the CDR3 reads CASSPPNSGGTEQYF. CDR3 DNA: TGTGCCAGCAGCCCTCCAAACAGCGGGGGCACCGAGCAGTACTTC.

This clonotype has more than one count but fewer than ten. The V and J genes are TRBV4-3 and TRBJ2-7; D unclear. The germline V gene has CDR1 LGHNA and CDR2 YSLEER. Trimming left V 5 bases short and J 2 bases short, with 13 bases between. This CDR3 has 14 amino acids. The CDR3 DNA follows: TGCGCCAGCAGCGTCGCCCACACTACCTACGAGCAGTACTTC. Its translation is CASSVAHTTYEQYF.

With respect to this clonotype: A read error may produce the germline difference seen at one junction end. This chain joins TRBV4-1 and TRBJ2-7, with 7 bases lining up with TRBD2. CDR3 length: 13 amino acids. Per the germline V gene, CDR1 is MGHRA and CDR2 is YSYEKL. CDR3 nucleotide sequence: TGTGCCAGCAGCCAAGGGACTACCTACGAGCAGTACTTC. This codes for CASSQGTTYEQYF.

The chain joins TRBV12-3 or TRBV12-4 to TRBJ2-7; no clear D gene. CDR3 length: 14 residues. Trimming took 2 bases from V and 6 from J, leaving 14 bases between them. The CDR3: CASSLITAAPEQYF. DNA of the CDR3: TGTGCCAGCAGTTTAATCACCGCAGCCCCCGAGCAGTACTTC.

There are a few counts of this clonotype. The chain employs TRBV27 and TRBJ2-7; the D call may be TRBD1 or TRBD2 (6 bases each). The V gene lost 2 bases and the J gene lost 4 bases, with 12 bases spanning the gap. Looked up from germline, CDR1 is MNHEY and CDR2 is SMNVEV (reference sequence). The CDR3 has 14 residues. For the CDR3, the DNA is TGTGCCAGCAGTTTAGCCCGGGGGCTGTACGAGCAGTACTTC. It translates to CASSLARGLYEQYF.

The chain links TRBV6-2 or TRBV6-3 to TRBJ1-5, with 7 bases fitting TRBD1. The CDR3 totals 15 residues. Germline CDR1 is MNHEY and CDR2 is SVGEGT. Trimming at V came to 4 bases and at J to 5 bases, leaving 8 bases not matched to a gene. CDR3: CASSSDDRVDQPQHF. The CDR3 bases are TGTGCCAGCAGTTCAGACGACAGGGTGGATCAGCCCCAGCATTTT.

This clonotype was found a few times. The CDR3 is CSHSGRGTDTQYF. The CDR3, as DNA: TGCAGCCATAGCGGGAGAGGGACAGATACGCAGTATTTT. V usage is TRBV29-1 and J usage is TRBJ2-3, with 9 bases fitting TRBD2. J gave up 3 bases and V 8 bases, and 6 bases lay outside the gene matches. Germline loops: CDR1 SQVTM, CDR2 ANQGSEA. The length of the CDR3 is 13 residues.

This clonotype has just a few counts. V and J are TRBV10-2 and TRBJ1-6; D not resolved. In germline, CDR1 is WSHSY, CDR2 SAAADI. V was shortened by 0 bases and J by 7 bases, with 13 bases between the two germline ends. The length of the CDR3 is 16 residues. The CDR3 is CASSESTHPGNSPLHF. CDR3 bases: TGCGCCAGCAGTGAGTCGACTCACCCGGGCAATTCACCCCTCCACTTT.

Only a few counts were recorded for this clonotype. As DNA, the CDR3 is TGTGCCAGCAGTTTCGGGGGGGGAATGGACAATGAGCAGTTCTTC. Translating gives CASSFGGGMDNEQFF. V and J are TRBV27 and TRBJ2-1, with 8 nucleotides matching TRBD2. Germline CDR1 reads MNHEY; CDR2 reads SMNVEV (reference sequence). V was clipped by 3 bases and J by 5 bases; unmatched bases: 6. The CDR3 contains 15 residues.

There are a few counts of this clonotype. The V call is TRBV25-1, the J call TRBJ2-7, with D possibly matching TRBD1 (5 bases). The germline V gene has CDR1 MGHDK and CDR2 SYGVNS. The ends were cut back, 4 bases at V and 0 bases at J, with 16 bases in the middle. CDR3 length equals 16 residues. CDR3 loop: CASSAQYRQSSYEQYF. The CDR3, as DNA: TGTGCCAGCAGTGCCCAATACAGGCAGAGCTCCTACGAGCAGTACTTC.